This T cell receptor (beta chain) was documented in a study of T cells in Graves' hyperthyroidism and ophthalmopathy. Study overall: The blood sample was taken at first diagnosis, before treatment began.

Notes on the study in general: Before onset, by a median of around six months, the model predicted ophthalmopathy.

CDR1 and CDR2 from the germline V gene are SGHDN and FVKESK. This CDR3 has 14 amino acids. V was trimmed by 2 bases and J by 3 bases, leaving 11 bases between them. Amplified TCR beta CDR3 regions came from RNA transcripts. First-round RT-PCR with HTBI primers amplified the TCR CDR3 region. From the multiplex PCR reads, TCRdb called clonotypes with MiXCR, one entry per CDR3 protein. This table has fewer than 550,000 distinct CDR3 sequences, more than 15% appearing once. Lactation, pregnancy, other autoimmune disease or uncontrolled infection excluded patients. This clonotype was observed at least ten times. The antigen remains undetermined.

Sequencing input: blood. The V gene is TRBV14, the J gene TRBJ2-7; D gene unclear. This TCR was sampled from a young woman with Graves' hyperthyroidism. CDR3 residues: CASSQSDPIYEQYF. DNA of the CDR3: TGTGCCAGCAGCCAAAGCGACCCGATCTACGAGCAGTACTTC. The whole variable domain, remainder taken from reference TRBV14 and TRBJ2-7, is EAGVTQFPSHSVIEKGQTVTLRCDPISGHDNLYWYRRVMGKEIKFLLHFVKESKQDESGMPNNRFLAERTGGTYSTLKVQPAELEDSGVYFCASSQSDPIYEQYFGPGTRLTVT.